The 2 T cell receptor beta chains below were found in one sample sequenced in a study of T cell responses to AZD1222 COVID-19 vaccine. Data came from immunoSEQ multiplex PCR; TCRdb stores just in-frame clones and leaves some out. This table holds about 140,000 clones, about 92% found once. Here the sequenced sample was peripheral blood, taken on day 0 of AZD1222 vaccination. The receptors were gathered from an adult in good health.

This clone was detected only a few times. The chain joins TRBV18 to TRBJ2-5; possible D gene TRBD1, 6 bases. Germline CDR1 KGHSH, CDR2 LQKENI. V gave up 3 bases and J gave up 0 bases, with 11 bases separating them. This CDR3 region has 15 residues. In DNA, the CDR3 is TGTGCCAGCTCACCTCGGACAGTCCACCAAGAGACCCAGTACTTC. It encodes CASSPRTVHQETQYF.

The V and J genes are TRBV6-2 or TRBV6-3 and TRBJ1-2; TRBD1 is a possible D gene (6 bases). This CDR3 has 12 residues. V gave up 5 bases and J gave up 8 bases, with 12 bases separating them. Germline-derived CDR1 and CDR2 are MNHEY and SVGEGT. CDR3 DNA sequence: TGTGCCAGCAGTAACACAGGGTCAGGCTACACCTTC. It specifies CASSNTGSGYTF.